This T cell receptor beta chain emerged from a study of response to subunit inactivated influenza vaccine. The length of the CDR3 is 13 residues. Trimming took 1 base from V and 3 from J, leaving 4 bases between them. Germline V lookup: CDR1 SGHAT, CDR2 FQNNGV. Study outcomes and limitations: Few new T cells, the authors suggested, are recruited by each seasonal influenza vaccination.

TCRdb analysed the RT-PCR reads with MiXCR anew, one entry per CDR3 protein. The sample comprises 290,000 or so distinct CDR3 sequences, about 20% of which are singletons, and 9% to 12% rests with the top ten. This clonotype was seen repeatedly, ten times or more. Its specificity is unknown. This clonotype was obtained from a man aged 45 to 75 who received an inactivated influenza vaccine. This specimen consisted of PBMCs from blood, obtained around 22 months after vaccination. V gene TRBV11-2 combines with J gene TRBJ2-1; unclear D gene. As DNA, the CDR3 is TGTGCCAGCAGCTTAGTCAGCTACAATGAGCAGTTCTTC. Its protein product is CASSLVSYNEQFF.